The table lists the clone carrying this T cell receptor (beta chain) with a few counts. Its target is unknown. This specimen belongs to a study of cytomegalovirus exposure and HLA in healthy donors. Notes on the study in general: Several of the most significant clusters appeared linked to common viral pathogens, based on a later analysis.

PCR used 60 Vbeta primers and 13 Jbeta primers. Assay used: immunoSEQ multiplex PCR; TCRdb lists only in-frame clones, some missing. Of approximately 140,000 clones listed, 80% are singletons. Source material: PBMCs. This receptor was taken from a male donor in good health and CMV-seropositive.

CDR3 in DNA: TGTGCCAGCAGTTACCGTGTACTACAGGGGAACGAGCAGTACTTC. The encoded protein is CASSYRVLQGNEQYF. V is TRBV6-6 and J is TRBJ2-7; TRBD1 aligns across 7 bases. Trimming took 2 bases from V and 5 from J; bases not matched to a gene: 9. Germline V lookup: CDR1 MNHNY, CDR2 SVGAGI (reference sequence). The CDR3 contains 15 residues.